Shown below are 14 T cell receptor beta chains from a single sample sequenced in a study of cytomegalovirus exposure and HLA in healthy donors. The PCR contained 60 Vbeta and 13 Jbeta primers. Repertoires were generated with immunoSEQ multiplex PCR, while TCRdb's copy carries only in-frame clones and drops some. The sample has approximately 180,000 clones, around 80% seen once. Sequenced input: PBMCs. These receptors all come from a woman in her 30s in good health and CMV-seropositive.

This clone was detected only a few times. This sequence joins TRBV6-1 and TRBJ1-1; perhaps TRBD1 as D (6 bases). V lost 0 bases, J lost 2 bases, and 13 bases lay in between. Germline V gene data show CDR1 as MNHNS and CDR2 as SASEGT. The CDR3 spans 16 residues. CDR3 sequence (DNA): TGTGCCAGCAGTGAAGCGCTAAACAGGGTAAACACTGAAGCTTTCTTT. As protein: CASSEALNRVNTEAFF.

A few counts support this clone. The rearrangement uses TRBV9 and TRBJ2-1; 13 nucleotides agree with TRBD2. V was clipped by 0 bases and J by 8 bases; unmatched bases: 8. The CDR3 is 17 residues long. Germline values: CDR1 SGDLS, CDR2 YYNGEE. The DNA of the CDR3 is TGTGCCAGCAGCGTAGTTGTAGGACTAGCGGGAGCCCATGAGCAGTTCTTC. Protein product: CASSVVVGLAGAHEQFF.

V and J are TRBV7-2 and TRBJ1-5; unclear D gene. Germline V gene data show CDR1 as SGHTA and CDR2 as FQGNSA. This CDR3 is built from 15 residues. Trimming removed 5 bases at V and 3 bases at J, with 14 bases between. DNA of the CDR3: TGTGCCAGCAGCCTCACCGGGTCAGCCAATCAGCCCCAGCATTTT. This encodes CASSLTGSANQPQHF.

As to this clone: Other nucleotide sequences in the sample specify the same CDR3. This chain links TRBV30 with TRBJ1-1; D remains ambiguous. CDR1 is GTSNPN, CDR2 SVGIG, per germline (reference sequence). V was cut by 5 bases and J by 1 base, with 20 bases left in between. The CDR3 extends over 16 amino acids. The chain's CDR3 is CAWAKIPRAGNTEAFF. The CDR3 DNA reads as TGTGCCTGGGCCAAGATCCCACGCGCCGGGAACACTGAAGCTTTCTTT.

This chain links TRBV18 with TRBJ1-4; no definite D call. CDR1 and CDR2 (germline): KGHSH, LQKENI. Trimming took 3 bases from V and 6 from J, leaving 8 bases between them. CDR3 length equals 13 residues. CDR3 sequence (DNA): TGTGCCAGCTCACCCGTCCGGGATGAAAAACTGTTTTTT. It translates to CASSPVRDEKLFF.

This clone came up a few times. The rearrangement links TRBV18 to TRBJ2-7; 11 bases map to TRBD1. The CDR3 is made up of 17 amino acids. V shed 4 bases, J shed 2 bases, and the junction held 10 bases outside the gene matches. CDR1 KGHSH and CDR2 LQKENI come from the germline V gene. The CDR3 DNA sequence: TGTGCCAGCTCACTCTCCATCGGGGACAGGGGGACCTACGAGCAGTACTTC. It specifies CASSLSIGDRGTYEQYF. The variable domain in full, with the rest retrieved from reference TRBV18 and TRBJ2-7, is NAGVMQNPRHLVRRRGQEARLRCSPMKGHSHVYWYRQLPEEGLKFMVYLQKENIIDESGMPKERFSAEFPKEGPSILRIQQVVRGDSAAYFCASSLSIGDRGTYEQYFGPGTRLTVT.

The J gene is TRBJ1-3, the V gene TRBV16; D unclear. The V and J ends lost 2 bases and 0 bases respectively, with 11 bases between them. This CDR3 is built from 16 residues. Per the germline V gene, CDR1 is KGHSY and CDR2 is FQNENV. DNA for the CDR3: TGTGCCAGCAGCCAAGTAGAGGCACCCTCTGGAAACACCATATATTTT. Amino acids: CASSQVEAPSGNTIYF.

The chain links TRBV11-1 to TRBJ1-1, with a possible D match to TRBD1 (5 bases). The CDR3 runs to 14 residues. The ends were cut back, 4 bases at V and 4 bases at J, with 13 bases in the middle. Germline CDR1 is SGHAT and CDR2 is FQDESV (reference sequence). CDR3 DNA: TGTGCCAGCAGCTGGGGCGGGGGGGGCACTGAAGCTTTCTTT. As protein: CASSWGGGGTEAFF.

This clone was counted a few times. This chain uses TRBV6-6 with TRBJ1-1; TRBD1 is a possible D gene (6 bases). Trimming pared 6 bases from V and 3 bases from J, leaving 11 bases between. CDR1 is MNHNY, CDR2 SVGAGI, per germline (reference sequence). The CDR3 totals 13 residues. The CDR3 spells CASSWGGDTEAFF. In nucleotides, the CDR3 is TGTGCCAGCAGCTGGGGGGGCGACACTGAAGCTTTCTTT.

The chain employs TRBV4-3 and TRBJ1-2; TRBD1 matches at 7 bases. Germline CDR1 reads LGHNA; CDR2 reads YSLEER. The CDR3 length is 13 residues. The ends lost 1 base at V and 7 bases at J; junction bases unmatched: 3. This chain's CDR3 is CASSQGTGSGYTF. In DNA, the CDR3 is TGCGCCAGCAGCCAAGGGACAGGTAGTGGCTACACCTTC.

The J gene is TRBJ1-1, the V gene TRBV4-3, with a possible D match to TRBD1 (5 bases). V was pared by 0 bases and J by 0 bases, with 17 bases between. The CDR3 runs 18 residues. The germline gives CDR1 LGHNA, CDR2 YSLEER. The CDR3 loop is CASSQEWDLRRVNTEAFF. Written as DNA, the CDR3 is TGCGCCAGCAGCCAAGAATGGGATCTTCGCAGGGTGAACACTGAAGCTTTCTTT.

J is TRBJ2-4 and V is TRBV10-3; TRBD2 might be the D (6 bases). Trimming cost V 0 bases and J 0 bases, with 12 bases left between them. CDR1 ENHRY and CDR2 SYGVKD come from the germline V gene. This CDR3 is 17 amino acids long. DNA of the CDR3: TGTGCCATCAGTGAGTCAGAGCGGGCCTCAGCCAAAAACATTCAGTACTTC. Its translation: CAISESERASAKNIQYF.

This chain uses TRBV7-6 with TRBJ2-5; TRBD1 is a possible D gene (6 bases). The CDR3 has 11 amino acids. The V and J ends lost 5 bases and 5 bases respectively, with 6 bases between them. Germline loops: CDR1 SGHVS, CDR2 FNYEAQ. The CDR3 loop reads CASSRGETQYF. As DNA, the CDR3 is TGTGCCAGCAGCAGGGGGGAGACCCAGTACTTC.

J is TRBJ2-1 and V is TRBV29-1; D is perhaps TRBD2 (6 bases). Germline V gene data show CDR1 as SQVTM and CDR2 as ANQGSEA. CDR3 length: 13 amino acids. Trimming removed 7 bases from V and 5 bases from J, with 15 bases in between. CDR3 in DNA: TGCAGCGCTGCCGGGACTCAACACAATGAGCAGTTCTTC. It is translated as CSAAGTQHNEQFF.